These T cell receptor beta chains were read from a single sample in a study of early T cells in non-severe SARS-CoV-2 infection. TCRdb used MiXCR to reprocess the 5' RACE reads, holding one entry per CDR3 protein. Of some 71,000 distinct CDR3 sequences in the sample, approximately 12% are singletons; the top ten hold roughly 7%. Sequencing used whole blood. Source of these receptors: an adult who was a healthcare worker with PCR-confirmed SARS-CoV-2 infection or an uninfected control (not recorded which). The CDR3 runs from the conserved cysteine through the conserved F or W. Each record gives: clone size, J gene, V gene, D gene, CDR3 protein, CDR3 DNA. The D gene is left open where the match is weak. Clone sizes are given selectively: once, few, many, or a class where the clone is expanded.

few	TRBJ1-1	TRBV29-1	NA	CSVEEGGAGTEAFF	TGCAGCGTTGAAGAGGGGGGGGCTGGCACTGAAGCTTTCTTT
many	TRBJ2-1	TRBV5-4	TRBD2	CASSSRSSGAYNEQFF	TGTGCCAGCAGCTCAAGGTCTAGCGGGGCTTACAATGAGCAGTTCTTC
NA	TRBJ2-1	TRBV18	TRBD2	CASSYLTSDEQFF	TGTGCCAGTTCCTACTTGACTAGCGATGAGCAGTTCTTC
few	TRBJ2-2	TRBV5-1	NA	CASSLDLGTNTGELFF	TGCGCCAGCAGCTTGGATCTGGGGACGAACACCGGGGAGCTGTTTTTT
many	TRBJ2-1	TRBV11-2	NA	CASSLATVNEQFF	TGTGCCAGCAGCTTAGCGACCGTCAATGAGCAGTTCTTC
NA	TRBJ2-1	TRBV2	TRBD1	CASSRTGDNEQFF	TGTGCCAGCAGTCGGACAGGGGACAATGAGCAGTTCTTC
NA	TRBJ2-7	TRBV20-1	NA	CSAEPRGTASYEQYF	TGCAGTGCTGAACCGCGCGGGACGGCATCCTACGAGCAGTACTTC
many	TRBJ2-3	TRBV5-1	NA	CASSLGLATRTDTQYF	TGCGCCAGCAGCTTGGGATTAGCAACCCGCACAGATACGCAGTATTTT
many	TRBJ1-1	TRBV7-8	NA	CASTHSRWDTEAFF	TGTGCCAGCACCCACTCTCGGTGGGACACTGAAGCTTTCTTT
many	TRBJ1-1	TRBV9	TRBD1	CASSVSVTGGGTEAFF	TGTGCCAGCAGCGTAAGTGTGACAGGGGGGGGCACTGAAGCTTTCTTT
few	TRBJ2-1	TRBV24-1	TRBD2	CATSEYPSGRAGEQFF	TGTGCCACCAGTGAATATCCTAGCGGGAGGGCCGGTGAGCAGTTCTTC
many	TRBJ2-7	TRBV18	NA	CASSPLAAGRSYEQYF	TGTGCCAGCTCACCACTGGCGGCAGGTAGATCCTACGAGCAGTACTTC
many	TRBJ1-6	TRBV20-1	NA	CSAREFNSPLHF	TGCAGTGCTAGAGAGTTCAATTCACCCCTCCACTTT
many	TRBJ1-6	TRBV19	NA	CASGGGGTTNNSPLHF	TGTGCCAGTGGGGGCGGCGGGACAACTAATAATTCACCCCTCCACTTT
many	TRBJ1-2	TRBV7-8	NA	CASSLGSANYGYTF	TGTGCCAGCAGCTTAGGATCGGCTAACTATGGCTACACCTTC
few	TRBJ2-1	TRBV3-1	TRBD2	CASSFRSSGGVIEQFF	TGTGCCAGCAGCTTCAGATCGAGCGGGGGGGTAATTGAGCAGTTCTTC
few	TRBJ1-1	TRBV5-1	NA	CASSLVPVDTEAFF	TGCGCCAGCAGCTTAGTCCCAGTGGACACTGAAGCTTTCTTT